This T cell receptor (beta chain) was sequenced in a study of T-cell memory formation after mild COVID-19. Looked up from germline, CDR1 is SEHNR and CDR2 is FQNEAQ (reference sequence). The V and J ends lost 1 base and 0 bases respectively, with 7 bases between them. This CDR3 is 16 amino acids long. MiXCR, run by TCRdb on the 5' RACE reads, gives a single entry per CDR3 protein. Of over 500,000 distinct CDR3 sequences listed, approximately 15% are singletons. The clonotype was recovered from an adult woman who had mild COVID-19 (a few samples of this study predate the infection). Cell type and time point are not known. The rearrangement links TRBV7-9 to TRBJ2-6; D is unclear. Sequencing input: PBMCs or a T cell subset sorted from them (not recorded which). This CDR3 reads CASSLVWRSGANVLTF. The CDR3 DNA is TGTGCCAGCAGCTTAGTGTGGCGCTCTGGGGCCAACGTCCTGACTTTC.